These 12 T cell receptor beta chains were sequenced from one sample in a study of CD8+CD57+ T cells in acquired aplastic anemia. The study profiled TCR beta VDJ and CDR3 using genomic DNA as template. In TCRdb, the reads were re-called with MiXCR into one record per CDR3 protein. This sample has under 200,000 distinct CDR3 sequences, with roughly 48% found just once. Sequenced input: sorted CD4+, CD8+, or CD8+CD57+ T cells (not recorded which) from PBMCs. These receptors all stem from a human donor in good health.

The chain links TRBV20-1 to TRBJ1-5; tentative D call: TRBD1 (6 bases). The CDR3 spans 12 residues. CDR1 is DFQATT, CDR2 SNEGSKA, per germline (reference sequence). V was trimmed by 5 bases and J by 9 bases, leaving 14 bases between them. Here the CDR3 DNA reads TGCAGTGCTTTTCAGGGGTCTGGGCCCCAGCATTTT. It encodes CSAFQGSGPQHF.

The CDR3 nucleotides are TGTGCCAGCAGTCCCCGACAGCTATATGGCTACACCTTC. It is translated as CASSPRQLYGYTF. The gene calls are TRBV27 and TRBJ1-2; D possibly corresponds to TRBD1 (5 bases). The CDR3 length is 13 residues. Germline V gives CDR1 MNHEY, CDR2 SMNVEV (reference sequence). Between the trimmed V and J ends, which lost 5 bases and 5 bases, there was a span of 12 bases.

This clonotype was seen at least ten times. The V gene is TRBV19, the J gene TRBJ2-2; D ambiguous. The germline gives CDR1 LNHDA, CDR2 SQIVND (reference sequence). V gave up 3 bases and J gave up 5 bases, with 16 bases separating them. The CDR3 totals 16 residues. Written as DNA, the CDR3 is TGTGCCAGTAGTATGGTCCCCTCGCCCCTGACCGGGGAGCTGTTTTTT. Translation gives CASSMVPSPLTGELFF.

The sample holds a few counts of this clonotype. The chain recombines TRBV19 with TRBJ1-1; 11 bases are shared with TRBD1. This CDR3 is 15 amino acids long. Germline V gene lookup returns CDR1 LNHDA and CDR2 SQIVND (reference sequence). With 5 bases clipped from V and 4 bases from J, the junction kept 6 bases outside the gene matches. Here the CDR3 reads CASSWDRGYGTEAFF. CDR3 coding DNA: TGTGCCAGTAGTTGGGACAGGGGGTATGGCACTGAAGCTTTCTTT.

This clonotype came up many times. The chain employs TRBV20-1 and TRBJ2-1; D possibly uses TRBD1 or TRBD2 (5 bases each). With 2 bases removed from V and 6 bases from J, the gap between germline ends came to 17 bases. Germline V CDR1 and CDR2: DFQATT, SNEGSKA (reference sequence). CDR3 size: 15 residues. The CDR3 sequence is CSARNRETDFNEQFF. CDR3 in DNA: TGCAGTGCTAGAAATAGGGAGACAGACTTCAATGAGCAGTTCTTC.

Details on this clonotype: A read error may explain this, as a much larger clone is one base away. J is TRBJ2-7 and V is TRBV5-1, with TRBD1 identical over 11 bases. Per germline, CDR1 SGHRS and CDR2 YFSETQ. This CDR3 is 15 amino acids long. CDR3 nucleotides: TGCGCCAGCAGCGGTGGGACAGGGGGAGACTACGGGCAGTACTTC. It encodes CASSGGTGGDYGQYF.

The rearrangement uses TRBV7-3 and TRBJ2-7, with TRBD1 as a possible D gene (5 bases). The CDR3 runs to 13 residues. Trimming removed 3 bases from V and 3 bases from J, with 9 bases in between. Germline-derived CDR1 and CDR2 are SGHTA and FQGTGA. The CDR3 bases are TGTGCCAGCAGCTTTGGCGGACACTACGAGCAGTACTTC. Residues: CASSFGGHYEQYF.

This clonotype was seen ten or more times. The V call is TRBV6-5, the J call TRBJ2-7; 7 bases match TRBD1. Germline V lookup: CDR1 MNHEY, CDR2 SVGAGI. The CDR3 sequence is 14 residues long. With 1 base clipped from V and 5 bases from J, the junction kept 5 bases outside the gene matches. The CDR3 reads CASSYLGQADEQYF. Written as DNA, the CDR3 is TGTGCCAGCAGTTACTTAGGACAGGCTGACGAGCAGTACTTC.

The V call is TRBV5-1, the J call TRBJ1-2, with 7 nucleotides matching TRBD1. The CDR3 covers 11 residues. Germline V CDR1 and CDR2: SGHRS, YFSETQ. V was pared by 7 bases and J by 6 bases, with 3 bases of the junction left unmatched. Here the CDR3 reads CASPGTDGYTF. DNA for the CDR3: TGCGCCAGCCCTGGGACAGATGGCTACACCTTC.

This clonotype was observed at least ten times. The rearrangement uses TRBV6-5 and TRBJ2-7; TRBD2 might be the D (6 bases). The germline CDR1 and CDR2 sequences are MNHEY and SVGAGI. CDR3 length: 12 amino acids. V was shortened by 2 bases and J by 7 bases, with 9 bases between the two germline ends. CDR3: CASSYRAGEQYF. The CDR3 coding sequence is TGTGCCAGCAGTTACCGGGCGGGGGAGCAGTACTTC.

V gene TRBV2 combines with J gene TRBJ1-2; TRBD1 aligns across 9 bases. The CDR3 runs to 14 residues. V dropped 0 bases and J dropped 4; count of bases not matched to a gene: 0. CDR1 SNHLY and CDR2 FYNNEI come from the germline V gene. Here the CDR3 reads CASSEADRGYGYTF. In DNA, the CDR3 is TGTGCCAGCAGTGAAGCGGACAGGGGCTATGGCTACACCTTC.

This clonotype was seen once. This chain links TRBV19 with TRBJ2-1, with D perhaps matching TRBD1 (5 bases). Trimming took off 4 bases at V and 2 bases at J, with 12 bases between the two ends. The CDR3 loop spans 15 amino acids. Germline V lookup: CDR1 LNHDA, CDR2 SQIVND (reference sequence). The DNA of the CDR3 is TGTGCCAGTAGTACGCTTCAGGGTACCTACAATGAGCAGTTCTTC. Amino acid sequence: CASSTLQGTYNEQFF.